This TCR beta chain was documented in a study of T cells in localized non-small cell lung cancer. V lost 4 bases to trimming and J lost 0 bases, with 10 bases between them. Per the germline V gene, CDR1 is KGHSH and CDR2 is LQKENI. This CDR3 is built from 15 residues. With regard to this clone: Its specificity is unknown.

This table comes from immunoSEQ multiplex PCR, and its TCRdb copy is limited to in-frame clones, with some not included. The profile shows under 2,000 clones, roughly 33% of them singletons. Study results and caveats: Exceeding tumor, uninvolved adjacent lung had the highest T cell clonality.

This specimen was normal lung tissue next to the tumor, taken before any cancer treatment. This TCR derives from a woman aged 40-75 years with stage I lung adenocarcinoma. The gene calls are TRBV18 and TRBJ1-3; D gene ambiguous. CDR3 region: CASSRGEGSGNTIYF. The CDR3 nucleotides are TGTGCCAGCTCACGGGGTGAAGGCTCTGGAAACACCATATATTTT.